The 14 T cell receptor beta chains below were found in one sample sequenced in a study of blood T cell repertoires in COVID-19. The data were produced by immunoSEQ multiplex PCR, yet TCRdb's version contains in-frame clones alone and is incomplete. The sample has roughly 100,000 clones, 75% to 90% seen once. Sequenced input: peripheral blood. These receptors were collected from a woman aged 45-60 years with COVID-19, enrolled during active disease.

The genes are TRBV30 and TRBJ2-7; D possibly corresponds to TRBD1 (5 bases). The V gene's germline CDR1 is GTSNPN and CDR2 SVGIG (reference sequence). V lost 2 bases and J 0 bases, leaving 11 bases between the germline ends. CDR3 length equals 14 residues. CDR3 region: CAWSPQGYSYEQYF. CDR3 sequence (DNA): TGTGCCTGGAGTCCGCAGGGTTACTCCTACGAGCAGTACTTC. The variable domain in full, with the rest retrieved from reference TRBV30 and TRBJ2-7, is SQTIHQWPATLVQPVGSPLSLECTVEGTSNPNLYWYRQAAGRGLQLLFYSVGIGQISSEVPQNLSASRPQDRQFILSSKKLLLSDSGFYLCAWSPQGYSYEQYFGPGTRLTVT.

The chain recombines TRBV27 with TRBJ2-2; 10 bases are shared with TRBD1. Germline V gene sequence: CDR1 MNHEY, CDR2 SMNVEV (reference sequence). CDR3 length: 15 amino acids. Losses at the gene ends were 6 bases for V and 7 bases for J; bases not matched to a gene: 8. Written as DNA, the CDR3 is TGTGCCAGCAGGCCCGACAGGGGGCTGGTCGGGGAGCTGTTTTTT. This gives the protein CASRPDRGLVGELFF.

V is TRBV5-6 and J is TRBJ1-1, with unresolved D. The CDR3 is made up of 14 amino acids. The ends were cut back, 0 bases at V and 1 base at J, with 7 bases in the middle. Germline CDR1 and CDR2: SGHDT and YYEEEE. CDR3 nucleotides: TGTGCCAGCAGCTTGGACAGCCCGAACACTGAAGCTTTCTTT. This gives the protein CASSLDSPNTEAFF.

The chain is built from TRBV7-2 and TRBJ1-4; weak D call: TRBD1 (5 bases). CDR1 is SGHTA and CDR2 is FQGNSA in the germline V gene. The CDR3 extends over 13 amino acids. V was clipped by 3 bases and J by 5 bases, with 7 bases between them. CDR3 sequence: CASSLTVNEKLFF. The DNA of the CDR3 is TGTGCCAGCAGCTTGACAGTCAATGAAAAACTGTTTTTT.

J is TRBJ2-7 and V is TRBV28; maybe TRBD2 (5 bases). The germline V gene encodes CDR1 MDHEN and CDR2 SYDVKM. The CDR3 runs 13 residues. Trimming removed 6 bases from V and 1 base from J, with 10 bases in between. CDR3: CASRDFGSYEQYF. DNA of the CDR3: TGTGCCAGCAGGGACTTCGGGTCCTACGAGCAGTACTTC. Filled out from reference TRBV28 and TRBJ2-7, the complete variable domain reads DVKVTQSSRYLVKRTGEKVFLECVQDMDHENMFWYRQDPGLGLRLIYFSYDVKMKEKGDIPEGYSVSREKKERFSLILESASTNQTSMYLCASRDFGSYEQYFGPGTRLTVT.

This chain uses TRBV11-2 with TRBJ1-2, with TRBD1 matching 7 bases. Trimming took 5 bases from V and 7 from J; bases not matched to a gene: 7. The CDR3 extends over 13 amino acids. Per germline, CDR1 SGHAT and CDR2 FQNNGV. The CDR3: CASSPDRVGGYTF. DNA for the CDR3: TGTGCCAGCAGCCCAGACAGGGTCGGTGGCTACACCTTC.

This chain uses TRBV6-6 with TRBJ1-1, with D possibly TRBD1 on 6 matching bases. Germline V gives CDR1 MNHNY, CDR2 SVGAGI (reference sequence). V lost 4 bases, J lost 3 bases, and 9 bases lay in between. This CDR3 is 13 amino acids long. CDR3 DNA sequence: TGTGCCAGCAGTTGGGGGCGCGACACTGAAGCTTTCTTT. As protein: CASSWGRDTEAFF.

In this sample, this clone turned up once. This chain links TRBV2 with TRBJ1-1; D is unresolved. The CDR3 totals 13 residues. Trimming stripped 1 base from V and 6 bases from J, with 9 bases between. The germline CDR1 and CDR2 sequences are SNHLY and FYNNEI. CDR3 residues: CASSEGSAAEAFF. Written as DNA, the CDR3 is TGTGCCAGCAGTGAAGGGAGTGCTGCTGAAGCTTTCTTT.

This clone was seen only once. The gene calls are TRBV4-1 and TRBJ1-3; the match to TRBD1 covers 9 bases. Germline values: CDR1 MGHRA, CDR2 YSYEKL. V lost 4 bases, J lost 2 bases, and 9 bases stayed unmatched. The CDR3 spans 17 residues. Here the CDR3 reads CASSLDTGGIAGNTIYF. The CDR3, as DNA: TGCGCCAGCAGCCTAGATACAGGGGGCATTGCTGGAAACACCATATATTTT.

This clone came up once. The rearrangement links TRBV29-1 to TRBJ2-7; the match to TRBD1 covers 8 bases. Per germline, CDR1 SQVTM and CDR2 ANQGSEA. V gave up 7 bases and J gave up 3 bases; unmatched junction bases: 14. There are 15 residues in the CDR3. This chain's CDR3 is CSALTKDRAFYEQYF. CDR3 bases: TGCAGCGCCTTAACCAAGGACAGGGCGTTCTACGAGCAGTACTTC.

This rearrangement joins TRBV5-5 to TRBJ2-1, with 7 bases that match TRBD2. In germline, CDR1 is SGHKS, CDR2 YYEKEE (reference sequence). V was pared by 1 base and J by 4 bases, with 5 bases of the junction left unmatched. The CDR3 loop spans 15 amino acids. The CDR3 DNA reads TGTGCCAGCAGCTTGATGGCTAGCGGTTACAATGAGCAGTTCTTC. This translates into CASSLMASGYNEQFF.

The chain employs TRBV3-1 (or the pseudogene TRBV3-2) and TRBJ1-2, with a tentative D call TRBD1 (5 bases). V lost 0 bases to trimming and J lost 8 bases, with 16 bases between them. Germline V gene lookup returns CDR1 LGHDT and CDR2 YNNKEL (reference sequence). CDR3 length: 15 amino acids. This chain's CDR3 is CASSQDLVTGRGYTF. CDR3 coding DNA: TGTGCCAGCAGCCAAGATCTAGTTACAGGAAGGGGCTACACCTTC.

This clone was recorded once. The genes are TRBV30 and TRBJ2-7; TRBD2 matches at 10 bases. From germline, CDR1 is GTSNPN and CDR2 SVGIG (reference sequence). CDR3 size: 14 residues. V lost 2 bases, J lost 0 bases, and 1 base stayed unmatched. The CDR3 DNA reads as TGTGCCTGGAGTAGCGGGGGGGCCTCCTACGAGCAGTACTTC. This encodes CAWSSGGASYEQYF. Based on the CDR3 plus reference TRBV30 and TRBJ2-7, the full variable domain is SQTIHQWPATLVQPVGSPLSLECTVEGTSNPNLYWYRQAAGRGLQLLFYSVGIGQISSEVPQNLSASRPQDRQFILSSKKLLLSDSGFYLCAWSSGGASYEQYFGPGTRLTVT.

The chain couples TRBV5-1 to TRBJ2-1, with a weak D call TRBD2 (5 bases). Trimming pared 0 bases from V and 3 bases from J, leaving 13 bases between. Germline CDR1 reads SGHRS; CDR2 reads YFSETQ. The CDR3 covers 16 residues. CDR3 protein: CASSLEGLAGYNEQFF. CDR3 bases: TGCGCCAGCAGCTTGGAAGGCCTAGCAGGCTACAATGAGCAGTTCTTC.